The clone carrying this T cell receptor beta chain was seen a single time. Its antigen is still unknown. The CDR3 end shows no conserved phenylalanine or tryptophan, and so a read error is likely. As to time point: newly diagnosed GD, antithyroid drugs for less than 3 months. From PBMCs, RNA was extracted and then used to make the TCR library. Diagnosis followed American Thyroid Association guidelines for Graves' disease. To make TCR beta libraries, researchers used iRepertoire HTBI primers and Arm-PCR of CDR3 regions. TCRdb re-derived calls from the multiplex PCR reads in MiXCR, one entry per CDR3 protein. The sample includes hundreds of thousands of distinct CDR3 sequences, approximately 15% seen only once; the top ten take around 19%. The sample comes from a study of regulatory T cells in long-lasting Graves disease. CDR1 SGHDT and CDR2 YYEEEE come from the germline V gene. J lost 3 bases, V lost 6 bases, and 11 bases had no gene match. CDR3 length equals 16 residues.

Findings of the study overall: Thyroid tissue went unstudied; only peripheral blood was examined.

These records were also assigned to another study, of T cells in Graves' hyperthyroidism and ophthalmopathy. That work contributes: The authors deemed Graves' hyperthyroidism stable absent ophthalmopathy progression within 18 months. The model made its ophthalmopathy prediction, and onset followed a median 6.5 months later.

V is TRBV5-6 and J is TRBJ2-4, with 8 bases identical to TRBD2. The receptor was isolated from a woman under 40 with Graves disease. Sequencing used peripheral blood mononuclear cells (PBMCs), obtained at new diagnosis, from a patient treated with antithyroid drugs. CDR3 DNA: TGTGCCAGCACCCCCTCTGGAGCGGGGGACAAAAACATTCAGTACTTA. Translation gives CASTPSGAGDKNIQYL.